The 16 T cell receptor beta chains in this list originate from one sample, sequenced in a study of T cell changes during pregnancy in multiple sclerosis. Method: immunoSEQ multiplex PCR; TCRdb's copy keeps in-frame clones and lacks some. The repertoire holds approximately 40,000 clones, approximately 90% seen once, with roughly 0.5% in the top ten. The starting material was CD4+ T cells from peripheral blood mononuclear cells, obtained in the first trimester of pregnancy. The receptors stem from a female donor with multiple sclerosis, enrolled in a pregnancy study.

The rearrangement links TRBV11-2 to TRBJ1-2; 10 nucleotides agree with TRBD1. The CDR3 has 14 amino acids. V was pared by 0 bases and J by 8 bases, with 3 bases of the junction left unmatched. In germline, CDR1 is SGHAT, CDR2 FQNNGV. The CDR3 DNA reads TGTGCCAGCAGCTTAGATCGACAGGGGGCCGGCTACACCTTC. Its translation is CASSLDRQGAGYTF.

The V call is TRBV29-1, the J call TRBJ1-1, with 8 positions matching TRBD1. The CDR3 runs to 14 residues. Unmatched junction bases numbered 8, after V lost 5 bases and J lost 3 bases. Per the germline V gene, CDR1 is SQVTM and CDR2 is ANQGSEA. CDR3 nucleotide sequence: TGCAGCGTTTGGACAGGGCGTGGCGACACTGAAGCTTTCTTT. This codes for CSVWTGRGDTEAFF.

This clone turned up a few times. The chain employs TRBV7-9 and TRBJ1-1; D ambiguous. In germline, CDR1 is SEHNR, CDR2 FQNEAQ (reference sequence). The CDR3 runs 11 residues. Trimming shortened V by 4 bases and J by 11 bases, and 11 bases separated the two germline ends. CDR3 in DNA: TGTGCCAGCAGCTCGGGTCGTGGGGCTTTCTTT. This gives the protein CASSSGRGAFF.

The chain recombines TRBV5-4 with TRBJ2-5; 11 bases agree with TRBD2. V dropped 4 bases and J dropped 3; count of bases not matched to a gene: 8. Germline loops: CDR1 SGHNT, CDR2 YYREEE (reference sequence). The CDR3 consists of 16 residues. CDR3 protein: CASSGIAGGLEETQYF. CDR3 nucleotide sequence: TGTGCCAGCAGCGGGATAGCGGGGGGGCTTGAAGAGACCCAGTACTTC.

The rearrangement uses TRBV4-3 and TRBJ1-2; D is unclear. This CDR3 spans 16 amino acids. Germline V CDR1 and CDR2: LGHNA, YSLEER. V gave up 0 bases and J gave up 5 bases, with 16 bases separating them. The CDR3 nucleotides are TGCGCCAGCAGCCAAGATCTAGGGAGGGTGGGGTATGGCTACACCTTC. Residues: CASSQDLGRVGYGYTF.

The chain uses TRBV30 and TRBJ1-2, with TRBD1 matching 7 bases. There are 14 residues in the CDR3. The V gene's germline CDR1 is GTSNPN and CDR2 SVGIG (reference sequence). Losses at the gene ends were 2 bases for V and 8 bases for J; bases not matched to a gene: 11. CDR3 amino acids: CAWSPGGSPGGYTF. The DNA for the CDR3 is TGTGCCTGGAGTCCAGGGGGGTCCCCGGGGGGCTACACCTTC. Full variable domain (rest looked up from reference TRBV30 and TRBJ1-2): SQTIHQWPATLVQPVGSPLSLECTVEGTSNPNLYWYRQAAGRGLQLLFYSVGIGQISSEVPQNLSASRPQDRQFILSSKKLLLSDSGFYLCAWSPGGSPGGYTFGSGTRLTVV.

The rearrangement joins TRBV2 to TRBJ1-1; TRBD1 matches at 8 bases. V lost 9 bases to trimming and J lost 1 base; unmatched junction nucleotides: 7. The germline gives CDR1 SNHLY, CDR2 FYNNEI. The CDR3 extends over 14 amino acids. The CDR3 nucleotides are TGTGCCAGTCACGGGACAGGACCGAACACTGAAGCTTTCTTT. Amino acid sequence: CASHGTGPNTEAFF.

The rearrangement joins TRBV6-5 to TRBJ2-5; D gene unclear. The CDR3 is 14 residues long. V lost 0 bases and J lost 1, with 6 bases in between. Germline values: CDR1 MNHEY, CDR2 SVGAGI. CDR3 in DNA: TGTGCCAGCAGTTACTCGGCCAGCCAAGAGACCCAGTACTTC. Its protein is CASSYSASQETQYF.

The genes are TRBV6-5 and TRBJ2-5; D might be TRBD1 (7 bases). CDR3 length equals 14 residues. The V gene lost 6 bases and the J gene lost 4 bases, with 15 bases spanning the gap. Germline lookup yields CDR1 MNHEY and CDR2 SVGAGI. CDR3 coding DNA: TGTGCCAGCAGCGGGGGACAGTGGGGAGAGACCCAGTACTTC. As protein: CASSGGQWGETQYF.

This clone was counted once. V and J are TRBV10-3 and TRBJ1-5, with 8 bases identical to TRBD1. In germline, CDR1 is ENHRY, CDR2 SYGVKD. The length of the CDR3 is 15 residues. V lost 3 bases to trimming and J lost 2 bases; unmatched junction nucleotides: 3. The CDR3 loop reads CAISDSGQGNQPQHF. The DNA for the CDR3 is TGTGCCATCAGTGATTCGGGACAGGGCAATCAGCCCCAGCATTTT.

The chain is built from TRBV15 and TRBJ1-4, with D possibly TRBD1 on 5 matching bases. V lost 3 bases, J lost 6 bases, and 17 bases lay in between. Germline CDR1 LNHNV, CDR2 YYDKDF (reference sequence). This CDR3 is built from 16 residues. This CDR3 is CATSRRTLRTDEKLFF. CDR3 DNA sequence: TGTGCCACCAGCAGGAGGACACTTCGGACGGATGAAAAACTGTTTTTT.

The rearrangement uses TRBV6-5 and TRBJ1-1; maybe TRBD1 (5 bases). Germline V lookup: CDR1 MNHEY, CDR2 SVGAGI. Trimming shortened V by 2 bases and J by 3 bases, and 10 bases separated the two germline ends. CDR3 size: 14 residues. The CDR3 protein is CASSYRRVDTEAFF. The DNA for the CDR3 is TGTGCCAGCAGTTACCGCAGGGTGGACACTGAAGCTTTCTTT.

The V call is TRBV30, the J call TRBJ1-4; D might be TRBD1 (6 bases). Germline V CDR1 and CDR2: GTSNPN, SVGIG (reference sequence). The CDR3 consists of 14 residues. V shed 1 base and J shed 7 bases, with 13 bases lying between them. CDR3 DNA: TGTGCCTGGAGTGGGGGGGGGCAGGGTGAAAAACTGTTTTTT. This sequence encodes CAWSGGGQGEKLFF.

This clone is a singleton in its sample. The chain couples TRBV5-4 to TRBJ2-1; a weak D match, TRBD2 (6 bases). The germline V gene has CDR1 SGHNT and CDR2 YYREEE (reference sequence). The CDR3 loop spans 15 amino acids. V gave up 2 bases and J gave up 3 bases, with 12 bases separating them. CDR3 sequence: CASSLSGGDYNEQFF. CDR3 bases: TGTGCCAGCAGCTTAAGCGGCGGGGACTACAATGAGCAGTTCTTC.

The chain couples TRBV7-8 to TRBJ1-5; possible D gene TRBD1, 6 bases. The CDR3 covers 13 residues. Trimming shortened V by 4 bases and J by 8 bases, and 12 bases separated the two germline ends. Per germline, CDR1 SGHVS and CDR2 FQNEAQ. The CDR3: CASSSQQGEPQHF. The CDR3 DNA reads TGTGCCAGCAGCTCCCAACAGGGAGAGCCCCAGCATTTT.

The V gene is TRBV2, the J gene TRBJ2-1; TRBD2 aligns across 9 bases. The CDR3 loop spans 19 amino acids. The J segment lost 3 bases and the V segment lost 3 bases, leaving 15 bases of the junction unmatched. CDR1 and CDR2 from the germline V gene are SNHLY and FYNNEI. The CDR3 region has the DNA TGTGCCAGCAGTGATCGAACGGATGCTAGCGGGGATATCTACAATGAGCAGTTCTTC. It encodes CASSDRTDASGDIYNEQFF. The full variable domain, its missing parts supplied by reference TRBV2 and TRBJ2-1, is EPEVTQTPSHQVTQMGQEVILRCVPISNHLYFYWYRQILGQKVEFLVSFYNNEISEKSEIFDDQFSVERPDGSNFTLKIRSTKLEDSAMYFCASSDRTDASGDIYNEQFFGPGTRLTVL.